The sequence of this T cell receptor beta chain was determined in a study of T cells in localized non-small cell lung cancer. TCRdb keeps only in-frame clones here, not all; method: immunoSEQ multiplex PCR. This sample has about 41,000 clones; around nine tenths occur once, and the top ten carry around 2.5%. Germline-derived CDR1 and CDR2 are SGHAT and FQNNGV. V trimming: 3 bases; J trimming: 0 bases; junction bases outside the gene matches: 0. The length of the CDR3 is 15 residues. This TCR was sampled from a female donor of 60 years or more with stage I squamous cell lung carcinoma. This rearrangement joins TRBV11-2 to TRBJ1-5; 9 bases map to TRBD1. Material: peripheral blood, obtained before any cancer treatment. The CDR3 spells CASSLDRGSNQPQHF. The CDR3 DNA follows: TGTGCCAGCAGCTTGGACAGGGGTAGCAATCAGCCCCAGCATTTT.